Listed here are 15 T cell receptor beta chains from one sample, sequenced in a study of T cell changes during pregnancy in multiple sclerosis. Method: immunoSEQ multiplex PCR; TCRdb's copy keeps in-frame clones and lacks some. Of about 38,000 clones in the sample, about 91% were seen once. This specimen was CD8+ T cells from peripheral blood mononuclear cells, taken after pregnancy. These receptors all come from a female donor with multiple sclerosis, enrolled in a pregnancy study.

In its sample, this clone was seen many times. V is TRBV7-9 and J is TRBJ2-2; 9 bases match TRBD2. V shed 5 bases and J 0 bases; nucleotides not matched to a gene: 7. Looked up from germline, CDR1 is SEHNR and CDR2 is FQNEAQ (reference sequence). The CDR3 sequence is 17 residues long. CDR3 in amino acids: CASSHPSGVSNTGELFF. The CDR3 DNA sequence: TGTGCCAGCAGCCACCCTAGCGGGGTGTCGAACACCGGGGAGCTGTTTTTT.

The chain links TRBV7-6 to TRBJ2-3; D gene ambiguous. The CDR3 contains 14 residues. Germline CDR1 is SGHVS and CDR2 is FNYEAQ. Trimming shortened V by 1 base and J by 0 bases, and 5 bases separated the two germline ends. The CDR3 here is CASSLGQSTDTQYF. In nucleotides, the CDR3 is TGTGCCAGCAGCTTAGGGCAGAGCACAGATACGCAGTATTTT.

V is TRBV2 and J is TRBJ1-4; 8 nucleotides match TRBD1. CDR3 length equals 11 residues. V gave up 5 bases and J gave up 16 bases; unmatched junction bases: 6. Germline V lookup: CDR1 SNHLY, CDR2 FYNNEI. The CDR3 is CASSLRTGTFF. The CDR3 nucleotides read TGTGCCAGCAGTCTCCGGACAGGGACGTTTTTT.

The genes are TRBV10-2 and TRBJ1-6; D not resolved. Trimming left V 4 bases short and J 3 bases short, with 7 bases between. Germline V gene sequence: CDR1 WSHSY, CDR2 SAAADI. This CDR3 is 14 amino acids long. The CDR3 reads CASSGYSYNSPLHF. The CDR3 coding sequence is TGCGCCAGCAGTGGGTACAGCTATAATTCACCCCTCCACTTT.

This sequence joins TRBV7-6 and TRBJ2-1, with TRBD1 matching 9 bases. The germline gives CDR1 SGHVS, CDR2 FNYEAQ. The CDR3 loop spans 16 amino acids. With 4 bases clipped from V and 7 bases from J, the junction kept 11 bases outside the gene matches. In DNA form, the CDR3 reads TGTGCCAGCAGCTCGAGGGTCGGGACAGGGACAAATGAGCAGTTCTTC. It encodes CASSSRVGTGTNEQFF. Filled out from reference TRBV7-6 and TRBJ2-1, the complete variable domain reads GAGVSQSPRYKVTKRGQDVALRCDPISGHVSLYWYRQALGQGPEFLTYFNYEAQQDKSGLPNDRFSAERPEGSISTLTIQRTEQRDSAMYRCASSSRVGTGTNEQFFGPGTRLTVL.

This chain uses TRBV4-1 with TRBJ2-7; possible D gene TRBD2, 7 bases. Trimming took 4 bases from V and 6 from J, leaving 22 bases between them. The CDR3 spans 16 residues. Germline CDR1 and CDR2: MGHRA and YSYEKL. The CDR3 region has the DNA TGCGCCAGCAGCCCCCCCGGAAATACAGGGAGGGGCGAGCAGTACTTC. It codes for CASSPPGNTGRGEQYF.

DNA for the CDR3: TGTGCCAGCAGTGGGCTAGCGGGAGGGCATGGAGAGACCCAGTACTTC. Translated, it gives CASSGLAGGHGETQYF. The genes are TRBV2 and TRBJ2-5, with TRBD2 identical over 12 bases. The ends lost 4 bases at V and 4 bases at J; junction bases unmatched: 7. Germline V gene data show CDR1 as SNHLY and CDR2 as FYNNEI. The CDR3 loop spans 16 amino acids.

Many counts were recorded for this clone. The CDR3 is CASSFGGNEQFF. The CDR3 DNA reads as TGTGCCAGCAGTTTCGGAGGGAATGAGCAGTTCTTC. The chain is built from TRBV9 and TRBJ2-1; D might be TRBD2 (6 bases). The V end was cut by 5 bases, the J end by 7 bases, with 10 bases between. The CDR3 length is 12 residues. CDR1 is SGDLS and CDR2 is YYNGEE in the germline V gene.

The chain has TRBV13 and TRBJ1-2, with 9 bases that match TRBD1. This CDR3 comprises 13 residues. V lost 5 bases, J lost 8 bases, and 6 bases stayed unmatched. The germline CDR1 and CDR2 sequences are PRHDT and FYEKMQ (reference sequence). The CDR3 nucleotides read TGTGCCAGCAGCCAGGGACAGGGCAGGGGCTACACCTTC. Protein product: CASSQGQGRGYTF.

The chain uses TRBV6-6 and TRBJ1-2; TRBD1 agrees at 7 bases. The CDR3 length is 13 residues. Trimming removed 5 bases from V and 2 bases from J; junction bases left unmatched: 2. Germline V CDR1 and CDR2: MNHNY, SVGAGI (reference sequence). CDR3 bases: TGTGCCAGCAGTGACAGGGCCAACTATGGCTACACCTTC. Its protein product is CASSDRANYGYTF.

The V call is TRBV28, the J call TRBJ2-3; D uncertain. This CDR3 has 15 amino acids. The V end lost 2 bases, the J end lost 4 bases, and 13 bases lay between the germline ends. Germline CDR1 and CDR2: MDHEN and SYDVKM. The CDR3 protein is CASSLDYAGADTQYF. CDR3 in DNA: TGTGCCAGCAGTTTAGATTACGCAGGTGCAGATACGCAGTATTTT.

The genes are TRBV28 and TRBJ2-7; 8 bases fit TRBD1. Germline CDR1 MDHEN, CDR2 SYDVKM. V lost 7 bases to trimming and J lost 0 bases; unmatched junction nucleotides: 5. This CDR3 is built from 14 residues. This chain's CDR3 is CASNDRGASYEQYF. CDR3 coding DNA: TGTGCCAGCAACGACAGGGGAGCCTCCTACGAGCAGTACTTC.

V is TRBV2 and J is TRBJ1-5, with 7 nucleotides matching TRBD1. J gave up 6 bases and V 3 bases, and 8 bases lay outside the gene matches. The germline CDR1 and CDR2 sequences are SNHLY and FYNNEI. The CDR3 runs 15 residues. The CDR3 is CASSEGQGVGQPQHF. As DNA, the CDR3 is TGTGCCAGCAGTGAGGGGCAGGGGGTTGGTCAGCCCCAGCATTTT.

This chain uses TRBV9 with TRBJ1-1, with a tentative D call TRBD1 (5 bases). CDR1 is SGDLS, CDR2 YYNGEE, per germline. The CDR3 spans 13 residues. The V and J ends lost 0 bases and 8 bases respectively, with 11 bases between them. In DNA, the CDR3 is TGTGCCAGCAGCGTAGGGGGCGAAAGGGAAGCTTTCTTT. It translates to CASSVGGEREAFF.

This clone was seen a few times. This chain links TRBV27 with TRBJ2-3; TRBD2 aligns across 10 bases. Germline V CDR1 and CDR2: MNHEY, SMNVEV (reference sequence). The V and J ends lost 2 bases and 4 bases, in that order; junction bases with no gene match: 3. The CDR3 length is 15 residues. The CDR3 bases are TGTGCCAGCAGTTTAAAGCGGGGGGGCGCAGATACGCAGTATTTT. Encoded protein: CASSLKRGGADTQYF.